A selection of T cell receptor beta chains follows, all from one sample in a study of T cell repertoires in cytomegalovirus infection. Their target antigens are unknown. One entry per CDR3 protein, called by TCRdb with MiXCR from the reads. The table has about 920,000 distinct CDR3 sequences, approximately 32% seen once. The sequences come from cultured CD8+ T cells from PBMCs, collected from culture after CMV antigen stimulation. The receptors were sampled from a human donor in good health (CMV status not recorded). Some clones in this sample may be carry-over from other donors' samples. Both conserved end residues are part of each CDR3. The D gene is left open where the match is weak. Not all rows give a size; the values are once, few, many and, for expanded clones, a class.

j_gene: TRBJ2-7; d_gene: TRBD2; v_gene: TRBV15; abundance: .; CDR3aa: CATSLRGGPDEQYF; CDR3nt: TGTGCCACCAGCCTACGGGGGGGACCCGACGAGCAGTACTTC
j_gene: TRBJ2-7; d_gene: TRBD1; v_gene: TRBV7-2; abundance: .; CDR3aa: CASSLGTGRYEQHF; CDR3nt: TGTGCCAGCAGCTTGGGGACAGGGCGGTACGAGCAGCACTTC
j_gene: TRBJ1-2; d_gene: .; v_gene: TRBV19; abundance: .; CDR3aa: CATPGPRGYTF; CDR3nt: TGTGCCACCCCCGGGCCTCGGGGCTACACCTTC
j_gene: TRBJ1-5; d_gene: .; v_gene: TRBV7-2; abundance: .; CDR3aa: CASNQSRQAKQSNQPQHF; CDR3nt: TGTGCCAGCAACCAATCCCGGCAAGCGAAGCAGAGCAATCAGCCCCAGCATTTT
j_gene: TRBJ2-3; d_gene: .; v_gene: TRBV7-3; abundance: .; CDR3aa: CASSFNYGDVDTQYF; CDR3nt: TGTGCCAGCAGCTTTAATTACGGGGATGTAGATACGCAGTATTTT
j_gene: TRBJ1-4; d_gene: TRBD1; v_gene: TRBV14; abundance: .; CDR3aa: CASSRHRGFNEKLFF; CDR3nt: TGTGCCAGCAGCCGCCACAGGGGATTCAATGAAAAACTGTTTTTT
j_gene: TRBJ2-5; d_gene: .; v_gene: TRBV20-1; abundance: .; CDR3aa: CSARDGRRLPGLQETQYF; CDR3nt: TGCAGTGCTAGAGATGGTCGGCGCCTTCCAGGTCTCCAAGAGACCCAGTACTTC
j_gene: TRBJ2-5; d_gene: .; v_gene: TRBV7-2; abundance: many; CDR3aa: CASSLGRGSQETQYF; CDR3nt: TGTGCCAGCAGCTTAGGACGGGGCTCTCAAGAGACCCAGTACTTC
j_gene: TRBJ2-2; d_gene: .; v_gene: TRBV20-1; abundance: .; CDR3aa: CSANSGDTGELFF; CDR3nt: TGCAGTGCTAACAGTGGAGACACCGGGGAGCTGTTTTTT
j_gene: TRBJ2-3; d_gene: .; v_gene: TRBV4-3; abundance: .; CDR3aa: CASSQVQISTDTQYF; CDR3nt: TGCGCCAGCAGCCAAGTTCAGATTAGCACAGATACGCAGTATTTT
j_gene: TRBJ1-1; d_gene: .; v_gene: TRBV11-2; abundance: .; CDR3aa: CASSPSGPAPEAFF; CDR3nt: TGTGCCAGCAGCCCCTCGGGCCCTGCCCCTGAAGCTTTCTTT
j_gene: TRBJ2-3; d_gene: TRBD2; v_gene: TRBV7-3; abundance: many; CDR3aa: CASSGGGVDTQYF; CDR3nt: TGTGCCAGCAGCGGGGGGGGAGTAGATACGCAGTATTTT
j_gene: TRBJ2-3; d_gene: .; v_gene: TRBV4-2; abundance: .; CDR3aa: CASSQVGQHTDTQYF; CDR3nt: TGTGCCAGCAGCCAAGTAGGTCAGCACACAGATACGCAGTATTTT
j_gene: TRBJ1-1; d_gene: TRBD1; v_gene: TRBV7-6; abundance: few; CDR3aa: CASSLPGQGRGTGKAFF; CDR3nt: TGTGCCAGCAGCTTACCGGGACAGGGAAGGGGGACAGGGAAAGCTTTCTTT
j_gene: TRBJ2-3; d_gene: .; v_gene: TRBV11-2; abundance: many; CDR3aa: CASSFGQSDTQYF; CDR3nt: TGTGCCAGCAGCTTCGGACAGTCAGATACGCAGTATTTT
j_gene: TRBJ1-2; d_gene: .; v_gene: TRBV19; abundance: .; CDR3aa: CASSDVQGNGYTF; CDR3nt: TGTGCCAGTAGTGATGTACAGGGTAATGGCTACACCTTC